Included here is one T cell receptor (beta chain) sequence, with context. The target of this receptor is not known. No base quality values were provided; no much bigger clone lies one nucleotide off. The data originate from a study of glioma-infiltrating T cells after dendritic cell vaccination (dated by TCRdb to about 2016). Broadly, across the study: Of the roughly 15 glioblastoma patients in the cohort, all drawn from Phase I and II dendritic cell vaccination trials, 9 were newly diagnosed and 6 had recurrent disease. Between the early 2000s and the early 2010s, the patients were given dendritic cell vaccination pulsed with autologous tumor lysate. The vaccine consisted of monocyte-derived dendritic cells cultured less than nine days with IL-4 and GM-CSF, then pulsed overnight with autologous tumor lysate. Patients received three intradermal dendritic cell vaccine injections at biweekly intervals in the arm below the axilla. In glioblastoma patients vaccinated with dendritic cells, deep sequencing of TCR beta CDR3 regions served to measure tumor-infiltrating lymphocyte content and to compare repertoires between tumor and blood. Survival after dendritic cell vaccination was correlated with TCR sequencing metrics such as TIL content and the overlap between tumor and blood repertoires.

The CDR3 starts with the cysteine, ends with the phenylalanine, and has 15 residues. The entry retains the CDR3 DNA only, 45 bases that are in frame from base 1. The germline V gene gives CDR1 as SGHTA and CDR2 as FQGNSA. At the junction V is shortened by 4 bases and J by 4 bases, with 15 bases in between. Using the immunoSEQ assay, TCRB CDR3 regions were amplified from about 1.9 micrograms of genomic DNA, or from all available DNA when less than that was on hand. Multiplex PCR used 60 forward primers for TCR V beta segments and 13 reverse primers for J beta segments. To estimate the number of reads per starting template, synthetic control templates were added to each sample at limiting dilution. Sequencing produced 87 bp reads on the Illumina HiSeq System. On the study's bioinformatics: To remove PCR and sequencing errors, closely related sequences were merged with a nearest neighbor algorithm. TCR overlap was measured as the percentage of unique tumor TCR beta sequences also present in the same patient's peripheral blood. Sourced from immuneACCESS, this table was stored by TCRdb with only in-frame sequences that have V and J called. A share of the clones is absent; for the studies checked, an unresolved V gene accounts for under half, and the remainder has no known explanation. The V and J calls and the clone size are those of that table, but D and trimming were determined from the DNA. In all, the sample holds more than 100,000 clones, and about four fifths of those were seen once. The top ten clones comprise about an eighth of the sample.

Broader findings and caveats from the paper: After dendritic cell vaccination, a higher estimated pretreatment TIL content predicted longer time to progression and longer overall survival. The cohort was small and heterogeneous, with few patients having full blood and tumor sets and even fewer initial-recurrent tumor pairs. TCR clonality showed no direct relationship with survival, which suggests that a diverse polyclonal response may be important. The three-group TCR overlap response model was characterized as speculative, and prospective validation of the model was stated to be required.

To be selected, patients needed enough residual fresh-frozen tumor tissue and more than two years of available survival data. None of the glioblastoma patients carried an isocitrate dehydrogenase mutation, although molecular status otherwise varied. PBMC were collected before vaccination, two weeks after the third vaccination, and at tumor progression if tumor progression occurred. The Qiagen DNeasy Blood extraction Kit was used to extract genomic DNA. The chain joins TRBV7-2 to TRBJ2-3; perhaps TRBD2 is the D gene, with 6 bases matching. This receptor was identified in a human donor with glioblastoma. The source material was blood, sampled before dendritic cell vaccination. Read as DNA, the sequence is TGTGCCAGCAGCTCGACTAGTGCAGATTCAGATACGCAGTATTTT. This yields the protein CASSSTSADSDTQYF.